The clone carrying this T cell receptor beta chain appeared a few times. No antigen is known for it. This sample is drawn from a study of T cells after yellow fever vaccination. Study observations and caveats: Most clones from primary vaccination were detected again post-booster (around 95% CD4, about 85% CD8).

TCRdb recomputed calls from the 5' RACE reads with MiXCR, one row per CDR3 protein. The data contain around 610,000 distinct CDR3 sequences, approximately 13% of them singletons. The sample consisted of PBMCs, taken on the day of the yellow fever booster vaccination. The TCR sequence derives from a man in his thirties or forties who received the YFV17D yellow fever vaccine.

This CDR3 is CASSLMGGLNTGELFF. The CDR3 nucleotides read TGTGCCAGCAGTTTAATGGGGGGGCTGAACACCGGGGAGCTGTTTTTT. The chain combines TRBV28 with TRBJ2-2; D may be TRBD2 (7 bases). The CDR3 consists of 16 residues. CDR1 is MDHEN and CDR2 is SYDVKM in the germline V gene. Trimming stripped 2 bases from V and 1 base from J, with 11 bases between.